This T cell receptor (beta chain) derives from a study of beta chain features in type 1 diabetes. Expressed TCRB transcripts were sequenced, since all the RNA that had been isolated was reverse transcribed. Generated by immunoSEQ multiplex PCR, the TCRdb table keeps only in-frame clones and is missing some. The table lists some 250,000 clones, around a quarter of them singletons. Germline V lookup: CDR1 MDHEN, CDR2 SYDVKM. This CDR3 comprises 14 residues. Losses at the gene ends were 7 bases for V and 6 bases for J; bases not matched to a gene: 8. This receptor was taken from a man aged 25 to 40 in good health. The specimen was central memory CD4+ T cells from blood. V usage is TRBV28 and J usage is TRBJ2-1; the match to TRBD2 covers 8 bases. Here the CDR3 DNA reads TGTGCCAGCACCAAAGGTCTAGCGGGCAATGAGCAGTTCTTC. Residues: CASTKGLAGNEQFF.